This T cell receptor beta chain was retrieved from a study of liver allograft versus peripheral blood T cells. The wider study: Transplanted livers held T cell receptor repertoires, and these were compared with repertoires in recipients' peripheral blood.

About this clonotype itself: Its matching antigen is unknown.

TCRdb re-called the reads with MiXCR, one entry per CDR3 protein. Found here are 9,700 or so distinct CDR3 sequences, about 24% of them singletons; the top ten hold roughly 8.3%. General observations from the study: It was reported that the T cell receptor repertoires found inside liver allografts differed from those that were detected in peripheral blood.

The CDR3 is 14 residues long. The germline CDR1 and CDR2 sequences are MDHEN and SYDVKM. V was clipped by 2 bases and J by 4 bases, with 12 bases between them. The sequence was collected from a human patient who had a liver transplant. A subset of T cells may come from the graft donor. This chain uses TRBV28 with TRBJ2-7; D possibly corresponds to TRBD1 (5 bases). CDR3 nucleotides: TGTGCCAGCAGTTTAGTGGGGCAAAGGTACGAGCAGTACTTC. Encoded protein: CASSLVGQRYEQYF.